This T cell receptor beta chain was retrieved from a study of cytomegalovirus exposure and HLA in healthy donors (dated by TCRdb to the late 2010s). In terms of the full investigation: In an earlier analysis of some 550 of the donors, around 300 Gb of sequence data and some 100 million unique TCR beta sequences from 150 million to 200 million T cells were reported. Around 320 gigabases of sequencing data and around 87 million unique TCR sequences were included in an early release covering roughly 700 HLA-typed donors. The genetic ancestry cluster associated with self-reported Caucasian donors included around four fifths of the approximately 400 genotyped donors. The aim of the study was to test whether cataloging public T cell receptors could identify signatures of past pathogen exposure. The study profiled the T cell repertoires of approximately 700 subjects by immunosequencing and related them to cytomegalovirus serostatus. Besides the first cohort of roughly 640 subjects, a separate validation cohort made up of 90 to 150 different subjects was used. To predict cytomegalovirus infection status, the study brought together high-throughput TCR immunosequencing, statistical association of individual TCRs with disease status, and machine learning. To study patterns of TCR occurrence, a later analysis re-analyzed previously published TCR beta repertoires from around 660 donors and added high-resolution HLA genotyping. The later analysis used no new phenotypic data to find candidate immune exposures, relying instead on TCR beta sequences and their occurrence across donors. An earlier analysis of a few hundred of the donors applied high-throughput TCR beta sequencing to assess whether each TCR beta V gene segment acted as functional or pseudogenic. Donor age, sex, ethnicity and CMV serostatus were compiled together with the repertoire data. Genome-wide SNP genotypes for about 60% of the roughly 670 donors were used in a later genetic analysis, which treated that subset as a discovery cohort. All discovery cohort repertoires had been generated using a single sequencing platform. Both class I and class II loci were covered by HLA typing, at four-digit resolution. The number of donors typed differed by locus, with roughly 629-640 for A, B, C, DRB1 and DQB1, about 500 for DQA1, 600 to 610 for DPA1, and over 400 for DPB1. Four to six DR-DQ haplotypes were handled as single units for association and clustering, since linkage in the cohort was strong. Among around 400 genotyped donors of the cohort, an average of approximately 240,000 unique TCR beta nucleotide sequences was sequenced per donor, of which about 18% were non-productive. Overall study results and their limits: An association between a missense DCLRE1C variant and V-gene and J-gene trimming of TCR beta chains was found in a later genetic analysis and replicated in an independent cohort. When HLA alleles, especially DR and DQ, strongly co-occurred, attributing TCR associations to individual alleles was difficult. Sequencing depth was assumed to be roughly uniform across donors in the presence/absence analyses, though that assumption may not hold. A cluster of highly shared sequence variants was judged likely to represent a technical artifact of the sequencing pipeline. While some public TCRs were present in many individuals, most TCR sequences turned up only very rarely across donors. According to a later analysis, parvovirus B19, influenza, CMV and Epstein-Barr virus appeared linked to several top co-occurrence clusters. The study gave a list of 150 to 200 TCR beta chains associated with cytomegalovirus. Linkage disequilibrium might explain the correlated functional status among segregating V segments, but an unknown experimental factor could not be ruled out. In a later analysis, HLA-associated TCR beta chains showed more clonal expansion and lower generation probabilities than non-associated chains that were equally common. In a later analysis, the rate of TCR association differed among HLA loci, with DRB1 alleles having the most associated TCRs and HLA-C alleles having the fewest. In an earlier analysis of fewer than 750 of the donors, most TCR beta V segments were observed in productive rearrangements about 87% or about 30% of the time, broadly matching IMGT annotations. A further reported finding was that TCR beta sequences accurately predicted the HLA-A and HLA-B alleles for most subjects in the first cohort. Because counts were too low, more than 15 rarely observed V segments, including chromosome 9 orphons, were excluded from the earlier analysis of around 640 of the donors. The authors suggested that the approach could potentially be extended to other disease states and immunological phenotypes. The 87-base-pair reads could not distinguish some IMGT-functional V segments, including TRBV6-2 and TRBV6-3, so those segments were excluded. A later analysis associated around 16,000 TCR beta sequences with specific HLA alleles at a false discovery rate of 0.05. Because some donors lacked HLA typing at each locus, the association tests relied only on the typed subset. In vitro tests confirmed that a few of the cytomegalovirus-associated TCR beta chains recognize cytomegalovirus antigens. A later analysis found that most CMV-associated TCR beta chains appeared HLA-restricted, with HLA associations seemingly driven largely by CMV exposure. According to a later genetic analysis, donors in an Asian-associated ancestry cluster had fewer N-insertions in productive TCRs than the approximately 710-donor mean. In this cohort, only TCR beta chains were sequenced, and detectable features were limited by the absence of alpha or paired-chain data. The only immune exposure information available for the cohort was CMV serostatus. The classifier was reported to diagnose cytomegalovirus status with high specificity and sensitivity in both the original and validation cohorts.

Library prep was done by the immunoSEQ multiplex PCR assay. For the multiplex PCR, a mixture combining 60 forward primers for TCR Vbeta segments and 13 reverse primers for TCR Jbeta segments was used. The CDR3 region of rearranged TCR beta genes was amplified from genomic DNA by a multiplex PCR assay. On the Illumina HiSeq System, the amplified TCR beta libraries were sequenced as 87-base-pair reads. As for the authors' bioinformatics: A later analysis counted some 74 million unique TCR beta chains across the 666 repertoires, and roughly 11 million of these chains were shared by at least two donors. Raw reads were error-corrected and collapsed into unique sequences by a nearest-neighbor algorithm in which closely related sequences were merged to remove PCR and sequencing errors. Alignment of CDR3 sequences to IMGT reference sequences was used to assign V, D and J gene segments. Each retained sequence needed at least a six-nucleotide match to both a V gene segment and a J gene segment. Rearrangements were classified as productive when the CDR3 lacked stop codons and remained in frame with V and J, and all other rearrangements were classified as non-productive. Following IMGT convention, CDR3 was defined as the stretch from the second conserved V-encoded cysteine up to the conserved J-encoded phenylalanine. Sequences without an unambiguous match to a single V gene segment were excluded from the earlier analysis of almost 600 of the donors. An earlier analysis of a few hundred of the donors called V segments functional above 56.7% productive rearrangements and segregating when the between-donor standard deviation exceeded 5%. A statistical classification framework was built for diagnosing cytomegalovirus status from the catalog of TCR beta chain sequences. In a later analysis, V and J genes were assigned by comparing TCR nucleotide sequences against IMGT/GENE-DB human TR gene sequences. A later analysis assigned CDR3 sequences and most-parsimonious VDJ recombination scenarios with the TCRdist pipeline. In a later analysis, every TCR beta chain was defined by the combination of its CDR3 amino acid sequence and its V-gene family, and reads without a unique V-gene family were dropped. In a later analysis, approximately 640 highly shared, low-generation-probability nucleotide sequences were removed to address suspected cross-contamination and a sequencing artifact. For each public chain, a later analysis derived a clonal expansion index from normalized ranks of inferred template counts within each repertoire. A later analysis computed generation probabilities with a VDJ recombination model fitted to out-of-frame rearrangements, and checked the results against IGoR. Hypergeometric tests were used in a later analysis to score TCR-TCR, TCR-HLA and TCR-CMV co-occurrence, with a repertoire-size bias correction applied to the TCR pairs. In a later analysis, false discovery rates were estimated by permuting HLA or CMV assignments 20 times. A later analysis grouped co-occurring TCRs with DBSCAN, adding TCRdist sequence similarity when clustering within HLA-allele-positive subsets. Co-occurrence clustering excluded repertoires with fewer than 30,000 or more than 120,000 public chains, plus five with anomalous nucleotide sharing. The immuneACCESS repertoire file appears here via TCRdb, limited to in-frame rearrangements. These files lack a portion of the clones; in checked studies, under half of the deficit traces to unresolved V genes, and the cause of the others is not known. V and J calls and clone size are those listed in that table; D and trimming were worked out from the DNA. Counted in this sample were around 130,000 clones; around 77% of them appeared once. 5% to 5.5% of the sample rests with the top ten.

Taken from cysteine to phenylalanine, the CDR3 has 14 residues. Of all the DNA, just the CDR3 is kept, 42 bases in frame from base 1. The V end loses 4 bases and the J end loses 8 bases, and a stretch of 17 bases separates them. Per the germline V gene, SGHTA is the CDR1 and FQGNSA is the CDR2. For this clone: The antigen this receptor binds is unknown. Base qualities are not provided; no much larger clone lies one nucleotide away.

In total, over 600 healthy bone marrow donors made up the cohort. All cohort members were sampled while nominally healthy, although unrecorded immune exposures were likely present. The donor tested CMV seronegative and was one of the 352 seronegative cohort members. Every donor gave a peripheral blood sample, and the peripheral blood mononuclear cells from that sample were used for TCR beta sequencing. Genomic DNA was extracted from the blood cell samples with the Qiagen DNeasy Blood Extraction Kit. This receptor was taken from a man between 25 and 39 years old in good health and CMV-seronegative. The sequence is built from TRBV7-2 and TRBJ1-2; a tentative D match to TRBD1 spans 6 bases. The sequenced sample consisted of PBMCs. The DNA is as follows: TGTGCCAGCAGCTCCTCAGGGGTTAGAGAGGGCTACACCTTC. Its protein is CASSSSGVREGYTF.